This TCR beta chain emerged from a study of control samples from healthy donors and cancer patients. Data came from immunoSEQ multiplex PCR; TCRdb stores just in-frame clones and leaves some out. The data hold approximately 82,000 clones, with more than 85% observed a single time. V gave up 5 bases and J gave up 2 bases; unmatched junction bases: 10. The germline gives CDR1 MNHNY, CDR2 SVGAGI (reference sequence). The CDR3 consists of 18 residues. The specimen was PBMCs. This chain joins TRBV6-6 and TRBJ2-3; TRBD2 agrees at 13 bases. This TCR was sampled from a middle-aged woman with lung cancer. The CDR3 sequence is CASSRLAGGLPHTDTQYF. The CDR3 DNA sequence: TGTGCCAGCAGTCGACTAGCGGGGGGTCTTCCCCACACAGATACGCAGTATTTT.